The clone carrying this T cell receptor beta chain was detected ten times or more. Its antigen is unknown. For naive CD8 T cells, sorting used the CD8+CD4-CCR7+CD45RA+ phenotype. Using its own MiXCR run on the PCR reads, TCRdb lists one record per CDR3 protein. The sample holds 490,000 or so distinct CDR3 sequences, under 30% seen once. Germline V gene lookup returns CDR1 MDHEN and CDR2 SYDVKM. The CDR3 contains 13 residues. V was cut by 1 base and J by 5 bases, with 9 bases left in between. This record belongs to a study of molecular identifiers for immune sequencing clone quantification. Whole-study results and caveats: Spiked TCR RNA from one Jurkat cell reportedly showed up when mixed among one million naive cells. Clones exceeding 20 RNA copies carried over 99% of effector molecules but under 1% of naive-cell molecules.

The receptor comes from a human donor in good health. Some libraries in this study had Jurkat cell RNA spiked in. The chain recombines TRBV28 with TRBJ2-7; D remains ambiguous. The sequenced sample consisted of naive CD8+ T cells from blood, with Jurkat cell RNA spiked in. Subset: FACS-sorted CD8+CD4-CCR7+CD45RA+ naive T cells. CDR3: CASSLSLDNEQYF. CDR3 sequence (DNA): TGTGCCAGCAGTTTATCCCTCGATAACGAGCAGTACTTC.